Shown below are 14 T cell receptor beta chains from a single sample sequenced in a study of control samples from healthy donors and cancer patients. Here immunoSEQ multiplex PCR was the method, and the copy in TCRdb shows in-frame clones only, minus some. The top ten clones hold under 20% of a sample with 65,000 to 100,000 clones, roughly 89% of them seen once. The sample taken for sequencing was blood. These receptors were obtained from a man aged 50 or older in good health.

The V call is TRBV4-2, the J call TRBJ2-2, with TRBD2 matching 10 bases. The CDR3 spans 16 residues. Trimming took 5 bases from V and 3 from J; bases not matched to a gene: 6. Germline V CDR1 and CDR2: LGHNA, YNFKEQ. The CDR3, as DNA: TGTGCCAGCAGCGGAATAGCGGGGGGCCACACCGGGGAGCTGTTTTTT. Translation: CASSGIAGGHTGELFF.

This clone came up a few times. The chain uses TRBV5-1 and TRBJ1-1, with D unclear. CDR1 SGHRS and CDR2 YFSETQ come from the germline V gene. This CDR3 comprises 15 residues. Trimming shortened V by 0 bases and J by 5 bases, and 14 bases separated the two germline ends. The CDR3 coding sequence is TGCGCCAGCAGCTTGGATCTCGGCAGTTTGACTGAAGCTTTCTTT. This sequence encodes CASSLDLGSLTEAFF.

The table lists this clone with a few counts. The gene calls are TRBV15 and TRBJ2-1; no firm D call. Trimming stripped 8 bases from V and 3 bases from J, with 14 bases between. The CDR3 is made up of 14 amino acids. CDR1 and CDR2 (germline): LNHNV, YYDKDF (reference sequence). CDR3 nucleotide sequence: TGTGCCACCGTCTCTATAGGGTTCTACAATGAGCAGTTCTTC. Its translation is CATVSIGFYNEQFF.

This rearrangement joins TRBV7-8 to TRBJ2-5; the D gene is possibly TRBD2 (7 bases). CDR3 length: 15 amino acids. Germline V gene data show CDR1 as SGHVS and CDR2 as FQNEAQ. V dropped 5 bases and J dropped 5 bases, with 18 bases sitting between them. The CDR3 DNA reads TGTGCCAGCAGCAGGGAGGGCAGGGGATGGGAGACCCAGTACTTC. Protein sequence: CASSREGRGWETQYF.

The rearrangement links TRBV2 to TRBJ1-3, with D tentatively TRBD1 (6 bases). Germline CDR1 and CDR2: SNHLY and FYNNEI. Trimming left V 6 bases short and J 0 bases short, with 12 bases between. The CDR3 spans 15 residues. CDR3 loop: CASRLGQHSGNTIYF. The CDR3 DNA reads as TGTGCCAGCAGGTTAGGACAGCACTCTGGAAACACCATATATTTT.

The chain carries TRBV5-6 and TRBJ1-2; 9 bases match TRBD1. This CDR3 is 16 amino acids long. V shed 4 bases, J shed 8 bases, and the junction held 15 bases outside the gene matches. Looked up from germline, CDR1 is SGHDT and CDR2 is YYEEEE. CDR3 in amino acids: CASSKDRGVALWGYTF. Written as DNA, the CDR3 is TGTGCCAGCAGCAAGGACAGGGGTGTTGCTTTATGGGGCTACACCTTC.

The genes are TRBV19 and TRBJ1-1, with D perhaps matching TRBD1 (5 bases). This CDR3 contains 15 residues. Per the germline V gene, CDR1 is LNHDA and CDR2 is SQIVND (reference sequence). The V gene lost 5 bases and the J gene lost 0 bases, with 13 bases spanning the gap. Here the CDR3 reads CASSPQAGLNTEAFF. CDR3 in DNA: TGTGCCAGTAGTCCCCAGGCAGGGTTGAACACTGAAGCTTTCTTT.

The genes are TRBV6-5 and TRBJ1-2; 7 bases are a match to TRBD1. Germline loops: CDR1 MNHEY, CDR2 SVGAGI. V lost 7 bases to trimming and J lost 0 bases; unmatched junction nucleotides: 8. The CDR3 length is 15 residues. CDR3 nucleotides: TGTGCCAGCAATCTAAGGGGGCGCCCTAACTATGGCTACACCTTC. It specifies CASNLRGRPNYGYTF.

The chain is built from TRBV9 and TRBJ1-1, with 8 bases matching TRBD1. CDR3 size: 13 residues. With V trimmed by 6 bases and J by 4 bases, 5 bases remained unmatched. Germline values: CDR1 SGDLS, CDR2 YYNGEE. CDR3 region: CASNPTGATEAFF. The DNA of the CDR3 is TGTGCCAGCAACCCGACAGGGGCCACTGAAGCTTTCTTT.

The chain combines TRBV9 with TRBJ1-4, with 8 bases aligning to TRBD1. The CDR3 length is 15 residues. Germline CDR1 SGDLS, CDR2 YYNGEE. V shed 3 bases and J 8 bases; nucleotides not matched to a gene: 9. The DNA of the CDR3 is TGTGCCAGCAGCGAGGTTGGGACAGGCAACGAAAAACTGTTTTTT. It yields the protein CASSEVGTGNEKLFF.

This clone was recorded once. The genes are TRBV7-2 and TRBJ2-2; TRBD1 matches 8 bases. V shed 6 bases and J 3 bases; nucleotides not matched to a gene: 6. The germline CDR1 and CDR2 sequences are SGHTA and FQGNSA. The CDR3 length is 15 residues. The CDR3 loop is CASSRNRGDTGELFF. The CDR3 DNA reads TGTGCCAGCAGTCGCAACAGGGGGGACACCGGGGAGCTGTTTTTT.

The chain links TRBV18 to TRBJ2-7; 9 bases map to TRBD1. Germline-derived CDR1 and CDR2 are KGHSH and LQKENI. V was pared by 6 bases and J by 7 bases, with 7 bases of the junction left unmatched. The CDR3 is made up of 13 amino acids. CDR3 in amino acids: CASSLRDREEQYF. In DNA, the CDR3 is TGTGCCAGCTCCCTCCGGGACAGGGAGGAGCAGTACTTC.

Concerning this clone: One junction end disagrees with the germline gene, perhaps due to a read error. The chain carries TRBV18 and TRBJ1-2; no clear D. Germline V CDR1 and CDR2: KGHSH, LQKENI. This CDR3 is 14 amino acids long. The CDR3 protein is CASSPPGQRLGCTF. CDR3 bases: TGTGCCAGCTCACCACCCGGGCAGCGACTTGGCTGCACCTTC.

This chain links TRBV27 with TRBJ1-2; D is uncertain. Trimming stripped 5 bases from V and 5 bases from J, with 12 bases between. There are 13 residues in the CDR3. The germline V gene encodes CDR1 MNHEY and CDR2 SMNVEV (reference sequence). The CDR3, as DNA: TGTGCCAGCAGTCCCACGGGGAATTATGGCTACACCTTC. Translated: CASSPTGNYGYTF.